The 2 T cell receptor beta chains listed next were all sequenced from one sample in a study of blood T cell repertoires in COVID-19. Here immunoSEQ multiplex PCR was the method, and the copy in TCRdb shows in-frame clones only, minus some. This repertoire shows under 150,000 clones, approximately 84% found once; its top ten account for about 1.6%. The source material was peripheral blood. The source of these receptors is a man between 45 and 60 years old with acute or convalescent COVID-19.

The V gene is TRBV9, the J gene TRBJ1-3; no reliable D call. V lost 3 bases to trimming and J lost 1 base, with 8 bases between them. CDR1 is SGDLS, CDR2 YYNGEE, per germline. The CDR3 covers 14 residues. DNA of the CDR3: TGTGCCAGCAGCGAGACGGGTTCTGGAAACACCATATATTTT. This encodes CASSETGSGNTIYF.

V and J are TRBV5-4 and TRBJ1-4; no clear D. V was pared by 2 bases and J by 0 bases, with 5 bases between. The CDR3 runs 14 residues. Germline V lookup: CDR1 SGHNT, CDR2 YYREEE (reference sequence). CDR3 in amino acids: CASSFGATNEKLFF. CDR3 coding DNA: TGTGCCAGCAGCTTCGGGGCAACTAATGAAAAACTGTTTTTT.